One sample yielded the 24 T cell receptor beta chains listed below, sequenced in a study of shared clonotypes between healthy human individuals. Using immunoSEQ multiplex PCR, the repertoire was profiled, and TCRdb retains in-frame clones only, with some absent. Altogether around 1.5 million clones are present, 95% to 99% being singletons, with the ten largest covering roughly 0.42%. The sample was naive CD4+ T cells sorted from blood. Subset indicated: CD45RA+ positively selected. The source of these receptors is a man aged 25-45 years in good health.

This clone appeared a single time. The V and J genes are TRBV9 and TRBJ2-3; D may be TRBD1 (6 bases). The CDR3 is made up of 19 amino acids. V was cut by 0 bases and J by 0 bases, with 20 bases left in between. Per the germline V gene, CDR1 is SGDLS and CDR2 is YYNGEE. This CDR3 reads CASSVGPRGSGSSTDTQYF. CDR3 bases: TGTGCCAGCAGCGTAGGGCCCAGGGGCTCAGGCTCTAGCACAGATACGCAGTATTTT.

The chain joins TRBV30 to TRBJ2-1; D possibly matches TRBD1 or TRBD2 (5 bases each). V was clipped by 0 bases and J by 0 bases, with 21 bases between them. This CDR3 contains 19 residues. CDR1 and CDR2 (germline): GTSNPN, SVGIG (reference sequence). The CDR3 nucleotides read TGTGCCTGGAGTGTACTGAGGGGTACAGCCATTAGCTCCTACAATGAGCAGTTCTTC. As protein: CAWSVLRGTAISSYNEQFF.

The chain recombines TRBV5-5 with TRBJ2-7, with 10 bases that match TRBD1. From germline, CDR1 is SGHKS and CDR2 YYEKEE (reference sequence). V lost 0 bases and J lost 3; bases outside the gene matches: 0. The CDR3 is 14 residues long. The CDR3 bases are TGTGCCAGCAGCTTGGGGGACAGGGGCTACGAGCAGTACTTC. Protein: CASSLGDRGYEQYF. The full variable domain, in which reference TRBV5-5 and TRBJ2-7 provide the parts outside the CDR3, is DAGVTQSPTHLIKTRGQQVTLRCSPISGHKSVSWYQQVLGQGPQFIFQYYEKEERGRGNFPDRFSARQFPNYSSELNVNALLLGDSALYLCASSLGDRGYEQYFGPGTRLTVT.

This chain links TRBV5-1 with TRBJ2-1; D may be TRBD1 (6 bases). From germline, CDR1 is SGHRS and CDR2 YFSETQ. The CDR3 runs 16 residues. The ends were cut back, 0 bases at V and 0 bases at J, with 10 bases in the middle. This CDR3 is CASSLVGASSYNEQFF. In DNA form, the CDR3 reads TGCGCCAGCAGCTTGGTGGGGGCTAGCTCCTACAATGAGCAGTTCTTC. The full variable domain, completed using reference TRBV5-1 and TRBJ2-1, is KAGVTQTPRYLIKTRGQQVTLSCSPISGHRSVSWYQQTPGQGLQFLFEYFSETQRNKGNFPGRFSGRQFSNSRSEMNVSTLELGDSALYLCASSLVGASSYNEQFFGPGTRLTVL.

Regarding this clone: The junction and the germline gene differ at one end; a read error may be behind it. This chain joins TRBV18 and TRBJ2-1; D perhaps matches TRBD2 (6 bases). CDR3 length: 13 amino acids. Germline values: CDR1 KGHSH, CDR2 LQKENI. The CDR3 is CAGSGTGDNEQFF. The CDR3 coding sequence is TGTGCCGGCTCAGGGACTGGCGATAATGAGCAGTTCTTC. The full variable domain, with the rest looked up from reference TRBV18 and TRBJ2-1, is NAGVMQNPRHLVRRRGQEARLRCSPMKGHSHVYWYRQLPEEGLKFMVYLQKENIIDESGMPKERFSAEFPKEGPSILRIQQVVRGDSAAYFCAGSGTGDNEQFFGPGTRLTVL.

This sequence joins TRBV5-1 and TRBJ1-1, with D possibly TRBD1 on 6 matching bases. This CDR3 region has 15 residues. Germline V gene lookup returns CDR1 SGHRS and CDR2 YFSETQ. V dropped 4 bases and J dropped 2 bases, with 15 bases sitting between them. CDR3 nucleotides: TGCGCCAGCAGCCTGTTAGGGGGGTTTAACACTGAAGCTTTCTTT. This codes for CASSLLGGFNTEAFF.

This chain links TRBV19 with TRBJ1-5; D is possibly TRBD1 (5 bases). Trimming removed 7 bases from V and 2 bases from J, with 27 bases in between. CDR1 is LNHDA, CDR2 SQIVND, per germline (reference sequence). The CDR3 consists of 19 residues. CDR3 in amino acids: CASKAGLGYGGVGNQPQHF. The CDR3 nucleotides are TGTGCCAGTAAGGCAGGGCTGGGTTATGGCGGTGTTGGCAATCAGCCCCAGCATTTT.

On this clone: The identical CDR3 is also encoded by other nucleotide sequences in the sample. The rearrangement uses TRBV29-1 and TRBJ2-2; unclear D gene. The CDR3 length is 11 residues. Germline CDR1 reads SQVTM; CDR2 reads ANQGSEA. With 3 bases removed from V and 5 bases from J, the gap between germline ends came to 4 bases. CDR3 amino acids: CSVERTGELFF. The CDR3 nucleotides are TGCAGCGTTGAGCGGACCGGGGAGCTGTTTTTT.

The genes are TRBV27 and TRBJ2-6; D uncertain. The germline CDR1 and CDR2 sequences are MNHEY and SMNVEV (reference sequence). V lost 6 bases and J 0 bases, leaving 0 bases between the germline ends. The CDR3 runs to 12 residues. In nucleotides, the CDR3 is TGTGCCAGCAGCTCTGGGGCCAACGTCCTGACTTTC. Translating gives CASSSGANVLTF. Supplemented by reference TRBV27 and TRBJ2-6, the full variable domain reads EAQVTQNPRYLITVTGKKLTVTCSQNMNHEYMSWYRQDPGLGLRQIYYSMNVEVTDKGDVPEGYKVSRKEKRNFPLILESPSPNQTSLYFCASSSGANVLTFGAGSRLTVL.

The rearrangement links TRBV28 to TRBJ1-2; D is unresolved. Trimming cost V 5 bases and J 8 bases, with 9 bases left between them. Germline-derived CDR1 and CDR2 are MDHEN and SYDVKM. The CDR3 has 11 amino acids. The CDR3 region has the DNA TGTGCCAGCAGTACAATCGGCGGCTACACCTTC. Its protein product is CASSTIGGYTF.

The chain is built from TRBV6-5 and TRBJ2-7; possible D gene TRBD1, 5 bases. CDR3 length: 14 amino acids. Germline assignment: CDR1 MNHEY and CDR2 SVGAGI. Trimming left V 4 bases short and J 0 bases short, with 10 bases between. Here the CDR3 DNA reads TGTGCCAGCAGTTCAACAGGTTTCTCCTACGAGCAGTACTTC. Its protein product is CASSSTGFSYEQYF.

The gene calls are TRBV28 and TRBJ1-5; D unclear. This CDR3 is 13 amino acids long. V was clipped by 8 bases and J by 5 bases, with 13 bases between them. CDR1 is MDHEN and CDR2 is SYDVKM in the germline V gene. CDR3 coding DNA: TGTGCCAGCCTTGGGCAGTTTCATCAGCCCCAGCATTTT. It is translated as CASLGQFHQPQHF.

The chain joins TRBV7-8 to TRBJ2-3; no firm D call. Trimming left V 5 bases short and J 5 bases short, with 11 bases between. The CDR3 spans 13 residues. Germline V gene lookup returns CDR1 SGHVS and CDR2 FQNEAQ. In DNA form, the CDR3 reads TGTGCCAGCAGCCCTTCCGCCGAAGATACGCAGTATTTT. Its translation is CASSPSAEDTQYF.

This clone came up once. V usage is TRBV7-9 and J usage is TRBJ1-5; D is perhaps TRBD1 (5 bases). CDR1 is SEHNR, CDR2 FQNEAQ, per germline (reference sequence). There are 15 residues in the CDR3. Deletions cut 1 base from V and 6 bases from J, with 13 bases between. The chain's CDR3 is CASSLDGGAPQPQHF. The DNA of the CDR3 is TGTGCCAGCAGCTTAGATGGGGGAGCACCTCAGCCCCAGCATTTT. The full variable domain, its missing parts supplied by reference TRBV7-9 and TRBJ1-5, is DTGVSQNPRHKITKRGQNVTFRCDPISEHNRLYWYRQTLGQGPEFLTYFQNEAQLEKSRLLSDRFSAERPKGSFSTLEIQRTEQGDSAMYLCASSLDGGAPQPQHFGDGTRLSIL.

This chain joins TRBV7-2 and TRBJ2-2, with TRBD2 matching over 8 bases. Germline lookup yields CDR1 SGHTA and CDR2 FQGNSA. CDR3 length: 15 residues. Trimming at V came to 5 bases and at J to 4 bases, leaving 6 bases not matched to a gene. The CDR3 DNA follows: TGTGCCAGCAGCCCCGTCCTAGCGGGCACCGGGGAGCTGTTTTTT. It yields the protein CASSPVLAGTGELFF.

The chain combines TRBV30 with TRBJ1-5, with TRBD1 matching 12 bases. The length of the CDR3 is 17 residues. The trim removed 0 bases at V and 6 bases at J, leaving 9 bases unmatched. Germline assignment: CDR1 GTSNPN and CDR2 SVGIG (reference sequence). The CDR3 here is CAWSVRRGQGAVQPQHF. The DNA of the CDR3 is TGTGCCTGGAGTGTAAGAAGGGGACAGGGGGCTGTTCAGCCCCAGCATTTT.

The rearrangement joins TRBV5-1 to TRBJ2-7; weak D call: TRBD2 (5 bases). Trimming left V 4 bases short and J 3 bases short, with 14 bases between. The germline gives CDR1 SGHRS, CDR2 YFSETQ. The CDR3 is 14 amino acids. Here the CDR3 DNA reads TGCGCCAGCAGCCCTGACTATCGGGGCTACGAGCAGTACTTC. It translates to CASSPDYRGYEQYF.

The V and J genes are TRBV6-5 and TRBJ1-3; D gene ambiguous. The germline CDR1 and CDR2 sequences are MNHEY and SVGAGI. CDR3 length: 14 amino acids. Trimming removed 0 bases from V and 3 bases from J, with 6 bases in between. CDR3 sequence (DNA): TGTGCCAGCAGTTACTCGAATTATGGAAACACCATATATTTT. Translating it yields CASSYSNYGNTIYF.

V usage is TRBV28 and J usage is TRBJ2-5; D perhaps matches TRBD1 (5 bases). The CDR3 runs 13 residues. CDR1 MDHEN and CDR2 SYDVKM come from the germline V gene. V lost 3 bases to trimming and J lost 5 bases, with 10 bases between them. CDR3 sequence reads: CASSLNGAETQYF. CDR3 in DNA: TGTGCCAGCAGTTTGAATGGGGCGGAGACCCAGTACTTC. The entire variable domain, with the rest obtained from reference TRBV28 and TRBJ2-5, is as follows: DVKVTQSSRYLVKRTGEKVFLECVQDMDHENMFWYRQDPGLGLRLIYFSYDVKMKEKGDIPEGYSVSREKKERFSLILESASTNQTSMYLCASSLNGAETQYFGPGTRLLVL.

The chain is built from TRBV11-2 and TRBJ2-7; possible D gene TRBD2, 6 bases. The germline gives CDR1 SGHAT, CDR2 FQNNGV. CDR3 length: 15 residues. The V and J ends lost 1 base and 4 bases respectively, with 14 bases between them. The CDR3 loop is CASSLVAVADYEQYF. The CDR3 DNA follows: TGTGCCAGCAGCTTAGTTGCAGTAGCGGATTACGAGCAGTACTTC. The full variable domain, rest sourced from reference TRBV11-2 and TRBJ2-7, is EAGVAQSPRYKIIEKRQSVAFWCNPISGHATLYWYQQILGQGPKLLIQFQNNGVVDDSQLPKDRFSAERLKGVDSTLKIQPAKLEDSAVYLCASSLVAVADYEQYFGPGTRLTVT.

This chain connects TRBV6-1 to TRBJ1-1; D might be TRBD1 (5 bases). Per germline, CDR1 MNHNS and CDR2 SASEGT. Trimming pared 3 bases from V and 0 bases from J, leaving 11 bases between. This CDR3 region has 15 residues. The CDR3 nucleotides are TGTGCCAGCAGTGAGACAGTTACAATGAACACTGAAGCTTTCTTT. This codes for CASSETVTMNTEAFF.

V and J are TRBV6-6 and TRBJ2-1; TRBD2 matches 7 bases. CDR3 length equals 15 residues. V trimming: 6 bases; J trimming: 5 bases; junction bases outside the gene matches: 10. Germline CDR1 MNHNY, CDR2 SVGAGI (reference sequence). CDR3 bases: TGTGCCAGCAGCTCGGGGGGAGGGTCCCACAATGAGCAGTTCTTC. It yields the protein CASSSGGGSHNEQFF.

The genes are TRBV4-1 and TRBJ2-7; D is undetermined. The germline gives CDR1 MGHRA, CDR2 YSYEKL. Trimming removed 0 bases from V and 2 bases from J, with 20 bases in between. The CDR3 is 18 residues long. The CDR3 region is CASSQELSKIAPTYEQYF. CDR3 coding DNA: TGCGCCAGCAGCCAAGAACTTTCTAAGATAGCACCGACCTACGAGCAGTACTTC.

This sequence joins TRBV5-4 and TRBJ1-1; D uncertain. The ends were cut back, 0 bases at V and 0 bases at J, with 6 bases in the middle. The CDR3 runs 14 residues. Germline loops: CDR1 SGHNT, CDR2 YYREEE (reference sequence). This CDR3 is CASSLDGMNTEAFF. The CDR3 nucleotides are TGTGCCAGCAGCTTGGACGGGATGAACACTGAAGCTTTCTTT.